The clone carrying this TCR beta chain showed up just once. Its antigen is unknown. This sample is part of a study of CD4 T cells in relation to SARS-CoV-2 and coronaviruses. Study-wide context: The HLA restriction of the shared crossreactive spike epitopes was mapped. Overall study results and limits: In roughly 61% of donors, memory CD4+ clonotypes crossrecognized SARS-CoV-2 and at least one common cold coronavirus spike. No crossreactivity against non-spike viral proteins was tested here.

CD4+ T cells from unexposed donors were obtained before the COVID-19 pandemic (2011-2018). Sequenced by immunoSEQ multiplex PCR; TCRdb stores in-frame clones only, minus some. In the table there are some 65,000 clones, about 89% of which are singletons. This CDR3 comprises 15 residues. V shed 5 bases and J 4 bases; nucleotides not matched to a gene: 7. The germline V gene encodes CDR1 SGHVS and CDR2 FNYEAQ. Sequencing was performed on memory CD4+ T cells from PBMCs. The sequence was obtained from a human donor in good health. The chain recombines TRBV7-6 with TRBJ2-2; 7 positions match TRBD2. CDR3 sequence reads: CASSTWREGTGELFF. The CDR3 DNA sequence: TGTGCCAGCAGCACCTGGAGGGAGGGCACCGGGGAGCTGTTTTTT. Using reference TRBV7-6 and TRBJ2-2 for the parts outside the CDR3, the full variable domain is GAGVSQSPRYKVTKRGQDVALRCDPISGHVSLYWYRQALGQGPEFLTYFNYEAQQDKSGLPNDRFSAERPEGSISTLTIQRTEQRDSAMYRCASSTWREGTGELFFGEGSRLTVL.